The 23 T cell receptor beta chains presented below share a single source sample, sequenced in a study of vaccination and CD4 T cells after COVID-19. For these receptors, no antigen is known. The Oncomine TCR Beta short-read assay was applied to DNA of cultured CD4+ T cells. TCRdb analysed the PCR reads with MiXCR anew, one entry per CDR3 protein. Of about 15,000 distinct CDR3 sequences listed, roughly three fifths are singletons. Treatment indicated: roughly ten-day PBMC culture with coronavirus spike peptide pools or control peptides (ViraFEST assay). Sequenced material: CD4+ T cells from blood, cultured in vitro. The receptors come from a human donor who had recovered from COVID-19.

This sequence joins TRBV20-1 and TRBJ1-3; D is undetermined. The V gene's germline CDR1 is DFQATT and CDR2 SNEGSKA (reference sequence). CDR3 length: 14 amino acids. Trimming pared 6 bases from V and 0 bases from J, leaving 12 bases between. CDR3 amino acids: CSAYEPISGNTIYF. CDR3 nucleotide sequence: TGCAGTGCCTACGAGCCGATCTCTGGAAACACCATATATTTT.

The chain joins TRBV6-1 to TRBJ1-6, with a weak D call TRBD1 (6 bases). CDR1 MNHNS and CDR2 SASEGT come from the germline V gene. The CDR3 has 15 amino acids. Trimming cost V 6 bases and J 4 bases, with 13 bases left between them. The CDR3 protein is CASSGRGNYNSPLHF. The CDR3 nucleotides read TGTGCCAGCAGCGGAAGGGGGAATTATAATTCACCCCTCCACTTT.

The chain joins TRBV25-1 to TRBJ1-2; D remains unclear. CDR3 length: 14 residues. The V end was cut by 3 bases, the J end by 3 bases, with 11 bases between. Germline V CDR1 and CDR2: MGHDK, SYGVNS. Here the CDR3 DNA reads TGTGCCAGCAGTGATCAGACCCGCCACTATGGCTACACCTTC. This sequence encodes CASSDQTRHYGYTF.

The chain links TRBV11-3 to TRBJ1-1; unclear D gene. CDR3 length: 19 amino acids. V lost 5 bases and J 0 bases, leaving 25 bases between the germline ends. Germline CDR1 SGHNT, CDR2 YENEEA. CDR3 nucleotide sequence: TGTGCCAGCAGCCGTTCGATACAGCAAGGTCGTGGGGTGAACACTGAAGCTTTCTTT. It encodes CASSRSIQQGRGVNTEAFF.

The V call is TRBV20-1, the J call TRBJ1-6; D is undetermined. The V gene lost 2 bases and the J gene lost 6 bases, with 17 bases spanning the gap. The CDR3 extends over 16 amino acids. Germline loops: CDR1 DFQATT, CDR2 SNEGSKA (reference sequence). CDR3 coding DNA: TGCAGTGCTAGATCCCCACGCACTGGGTTTAATTCACCCCTCCACTTT. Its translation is CSARSPRTGFNSPLHF.

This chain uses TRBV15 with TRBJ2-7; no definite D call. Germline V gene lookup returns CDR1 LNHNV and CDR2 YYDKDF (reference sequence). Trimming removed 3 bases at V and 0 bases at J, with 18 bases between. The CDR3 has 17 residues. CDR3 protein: CATSSPSLGRRSYEQYF. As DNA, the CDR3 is TGTGCCACCAGCAGCCCCTCCTTGGGCAGGCGCTCCTACGAGCAGTACTTC.

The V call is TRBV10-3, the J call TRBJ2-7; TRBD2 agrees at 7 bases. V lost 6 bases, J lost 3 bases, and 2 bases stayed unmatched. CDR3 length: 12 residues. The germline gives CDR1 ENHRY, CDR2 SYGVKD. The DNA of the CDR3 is TGTGCCATCAGAGGACTAGACTACGAGCAGTACTTC. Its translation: CAIRGLDYEQYF.

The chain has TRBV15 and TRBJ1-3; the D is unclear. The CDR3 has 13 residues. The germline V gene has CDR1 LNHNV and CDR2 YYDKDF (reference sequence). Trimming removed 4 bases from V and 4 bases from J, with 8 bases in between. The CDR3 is CATSILTGNTIYF. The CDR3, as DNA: TGTGCCACCAGCATCCTCACGGGAAACACCATATATTTT.

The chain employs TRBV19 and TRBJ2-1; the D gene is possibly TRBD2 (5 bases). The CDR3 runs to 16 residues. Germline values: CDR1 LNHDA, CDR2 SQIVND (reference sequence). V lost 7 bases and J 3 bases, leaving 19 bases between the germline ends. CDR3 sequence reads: CASTPVSGLGYNEQFF. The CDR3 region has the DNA TGTGCCAGTACCCCGGTGAGCGGTCTCGGCTACAATGAGCAGTTCTTC.

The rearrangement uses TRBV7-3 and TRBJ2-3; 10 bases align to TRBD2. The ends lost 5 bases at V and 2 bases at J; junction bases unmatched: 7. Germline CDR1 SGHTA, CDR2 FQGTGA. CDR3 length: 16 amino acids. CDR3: CASSPQAGGVTDTQYF. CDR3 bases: TGTGCCAGCAGCCCCCAAGCGGGAGGGGTCACAGATACGCAGTATTTT.

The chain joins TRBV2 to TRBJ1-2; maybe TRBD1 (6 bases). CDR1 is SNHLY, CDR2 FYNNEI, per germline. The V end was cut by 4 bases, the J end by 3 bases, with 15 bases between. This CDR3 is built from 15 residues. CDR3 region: CASSVGRRGYYGYTF. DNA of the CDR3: TGTGCCAGCAGTGTGGGGCGGAGGGGGTACTATGGCTACACCTTC.

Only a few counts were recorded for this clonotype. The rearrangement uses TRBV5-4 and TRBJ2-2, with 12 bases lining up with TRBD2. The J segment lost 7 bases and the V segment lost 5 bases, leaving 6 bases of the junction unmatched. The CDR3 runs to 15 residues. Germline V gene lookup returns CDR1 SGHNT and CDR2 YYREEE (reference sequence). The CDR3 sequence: CASSSSGRASGELFF. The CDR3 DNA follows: TGTGCCAGCAGTTCTAGCGGGAGGGCCAGCGGGGAGCTGTTTTTT.

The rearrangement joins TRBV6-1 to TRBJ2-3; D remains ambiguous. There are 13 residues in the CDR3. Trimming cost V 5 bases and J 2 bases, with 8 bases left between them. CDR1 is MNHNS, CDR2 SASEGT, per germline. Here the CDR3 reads CASSIEDTDTQYF. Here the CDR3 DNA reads TGTGCCAGCAGTATAGAAGACACAGATACGCAGTATTTT.

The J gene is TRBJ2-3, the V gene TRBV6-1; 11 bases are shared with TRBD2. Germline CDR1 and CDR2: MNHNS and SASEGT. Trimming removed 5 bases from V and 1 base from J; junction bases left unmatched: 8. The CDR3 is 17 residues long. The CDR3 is CASSITPGLAGTDTQYF. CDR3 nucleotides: TGTGCCAGCAGTATCACCCCGGGACTAGCGGGCACAGATACGCAGTATTTT.

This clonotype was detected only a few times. CDR3 protein: CASSDLGTLNYGYTF. Written as DNA, the CDR3 is TGTGCCAGCAGCGACCTCGGGACGTTGAACTATGGCTACACCTTC. The chain carries TRBV5-4 and TRBJ1-2, with D tentatively TRBD1 (5 bases). The CDR3 totals 15 residues. Germline CDR1 and CDR2: SGHNT and YYREEE (reference sequence). V lost 4 bases and J lost 2, with 15 bases in between.

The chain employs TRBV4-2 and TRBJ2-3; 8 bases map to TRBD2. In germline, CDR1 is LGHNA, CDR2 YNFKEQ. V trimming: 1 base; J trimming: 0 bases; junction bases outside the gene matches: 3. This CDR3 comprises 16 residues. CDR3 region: CASSQGLASSTDTQYF. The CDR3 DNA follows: TGTGCCAGCAGCCAAGGACTAGCGTCTAGCACAGATACGCAGTATTTT.

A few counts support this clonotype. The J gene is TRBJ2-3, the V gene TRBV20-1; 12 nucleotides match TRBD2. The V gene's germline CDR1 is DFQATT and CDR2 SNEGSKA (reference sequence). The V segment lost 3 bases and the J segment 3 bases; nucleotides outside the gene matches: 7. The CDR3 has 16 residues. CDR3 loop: CSARTLAGGRTDTQYF. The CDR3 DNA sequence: TGCAGTGCTAGGACACTAGCGGGGGGACGGACAGATACGCAGTATTTT.

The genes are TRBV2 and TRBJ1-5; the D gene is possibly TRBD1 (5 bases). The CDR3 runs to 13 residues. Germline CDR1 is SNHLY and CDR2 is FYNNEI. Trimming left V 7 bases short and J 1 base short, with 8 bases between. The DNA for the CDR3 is TGTGCCAGCACCCGGGACAGCAATCAGCCCCAGCATTTT. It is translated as CASTRDSNQPQHF.

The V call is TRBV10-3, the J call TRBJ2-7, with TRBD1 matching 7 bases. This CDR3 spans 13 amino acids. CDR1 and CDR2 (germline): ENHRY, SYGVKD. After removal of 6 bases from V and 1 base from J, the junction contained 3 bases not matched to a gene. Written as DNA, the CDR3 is TGTGCCATCAGCCCGGGACAGTCCTACGAGCAGTACTTC. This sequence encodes CAISPGQSYEQYF.

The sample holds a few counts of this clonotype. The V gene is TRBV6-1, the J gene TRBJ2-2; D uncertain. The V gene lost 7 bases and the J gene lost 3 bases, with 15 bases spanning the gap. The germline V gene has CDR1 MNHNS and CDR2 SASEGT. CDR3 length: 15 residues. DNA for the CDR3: TGTGCCAGCAAACTCTCGACCATGGACACCGGGGAGCTGTTTTTT. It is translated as CASKLSTMDTGELFF.

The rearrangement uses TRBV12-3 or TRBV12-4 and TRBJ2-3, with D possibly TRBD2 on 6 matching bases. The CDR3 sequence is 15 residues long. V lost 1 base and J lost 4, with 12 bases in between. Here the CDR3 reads CASSLGGASADTQYF. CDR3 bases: TGTGCCAGCAGTTTAGGAGGGGCTAGCGCAGATACGCAGTATTTT.

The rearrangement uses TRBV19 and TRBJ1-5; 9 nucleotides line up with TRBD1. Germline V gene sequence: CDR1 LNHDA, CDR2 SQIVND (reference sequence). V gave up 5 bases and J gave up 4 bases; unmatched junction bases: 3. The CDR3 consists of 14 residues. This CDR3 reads CASSATGGNQPQHF. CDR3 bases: TGTGCCAGTAGTGCGACAGGGGGGAATCAGCCCCAGCATTTT.

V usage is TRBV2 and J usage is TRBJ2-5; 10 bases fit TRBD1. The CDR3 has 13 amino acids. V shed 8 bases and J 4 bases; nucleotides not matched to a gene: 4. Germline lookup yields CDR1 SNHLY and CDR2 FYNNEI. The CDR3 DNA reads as TGTGCCAGCGTCCGGGACAGGGGAGAGACCCAGTACTTC. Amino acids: CASVRDRGETQYF.